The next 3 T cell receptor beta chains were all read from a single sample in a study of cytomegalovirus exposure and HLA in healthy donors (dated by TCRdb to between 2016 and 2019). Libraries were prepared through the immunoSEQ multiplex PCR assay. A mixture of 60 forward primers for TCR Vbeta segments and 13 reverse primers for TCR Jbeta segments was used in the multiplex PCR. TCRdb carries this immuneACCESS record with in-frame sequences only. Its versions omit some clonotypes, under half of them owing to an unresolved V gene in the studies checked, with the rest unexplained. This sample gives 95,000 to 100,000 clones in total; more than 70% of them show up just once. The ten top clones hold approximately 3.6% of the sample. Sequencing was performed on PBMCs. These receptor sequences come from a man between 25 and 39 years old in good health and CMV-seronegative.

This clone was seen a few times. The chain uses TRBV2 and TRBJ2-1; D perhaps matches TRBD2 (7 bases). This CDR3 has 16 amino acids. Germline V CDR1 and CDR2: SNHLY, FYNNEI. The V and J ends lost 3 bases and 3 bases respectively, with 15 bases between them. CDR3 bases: TGTGCCAGCAGTGATGGGCGGGGGCCCTTCTACAATGAGCAGTTCTTC. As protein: CASSDGRGPFYNEQFF.

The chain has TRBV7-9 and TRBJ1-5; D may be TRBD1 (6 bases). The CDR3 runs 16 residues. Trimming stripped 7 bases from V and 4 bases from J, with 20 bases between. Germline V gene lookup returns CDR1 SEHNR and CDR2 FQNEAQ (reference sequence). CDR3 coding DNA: TGTGCCAGCACCGGCGATTCGTGGGGGCCGAATCAGCCCCAGCATTTT. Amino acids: CASTGDSWGPNQPQHF.

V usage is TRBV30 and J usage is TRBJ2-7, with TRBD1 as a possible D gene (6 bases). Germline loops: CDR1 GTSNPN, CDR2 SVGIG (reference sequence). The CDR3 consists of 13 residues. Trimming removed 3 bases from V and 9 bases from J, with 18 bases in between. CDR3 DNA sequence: TGTGCCTGGAGCCCGGGACAACGAACGGTGCAGTACTTC. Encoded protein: CAWSPGQRTVQYF.